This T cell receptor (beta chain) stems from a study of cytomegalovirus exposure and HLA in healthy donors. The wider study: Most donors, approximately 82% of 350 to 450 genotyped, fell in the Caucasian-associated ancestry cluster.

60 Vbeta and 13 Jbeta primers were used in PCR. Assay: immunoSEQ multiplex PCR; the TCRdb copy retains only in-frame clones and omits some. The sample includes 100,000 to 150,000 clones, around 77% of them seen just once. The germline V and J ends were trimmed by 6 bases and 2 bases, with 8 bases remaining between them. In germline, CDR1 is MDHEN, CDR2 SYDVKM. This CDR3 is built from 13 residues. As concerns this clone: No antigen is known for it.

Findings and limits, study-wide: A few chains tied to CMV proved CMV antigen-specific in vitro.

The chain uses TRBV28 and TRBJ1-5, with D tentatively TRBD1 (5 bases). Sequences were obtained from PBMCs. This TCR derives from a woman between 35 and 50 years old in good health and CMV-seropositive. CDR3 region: CASRGGGNQPQHF. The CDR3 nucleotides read TGTGCCAGCAGGGGGGGTGGCAATCAGCCCCAGCATTTT.